This T cell receptor (beta chain) was sequenced in a study of T cell responses to AZD1222 COVID-19 vaccine. Study results and caveats: Every sample of the repertoires postdated the peak T cell response. The sample set comprised mostly white British donors with more females, and clonal diversity was possibly underestimated.

As for this clone: No antigen is known for it.

Repertoires were generated with immunoSEQ multiplex PCR, while TCRdb's copy carries only in-frame clones and drops some. The top ten clones hold about 1.4% of a sample with about 150,000 clones, roughly 90% of them seen once. The CDR3 is made up of 13 amino acids. The germline V and J ends were trimmed by 0 bases and 6 bases, with 6 bases remaining between them. The germline gives CDR1 MNHNS, CDR2 SASEGT. Sequenced here: peripheral blood, sampled on day 0 of AZD1222 vaccination. This receptor was obtained from an adult in good health. The rearrangement joins TRBV6-1 to TRBJ1-3, with D hard to call. CDR3 region: CASSEALLNTIYF. The CDR3 bases are TGTGCCAGCAGTGAAGCGCTTCTAAACACCATATATTTT.